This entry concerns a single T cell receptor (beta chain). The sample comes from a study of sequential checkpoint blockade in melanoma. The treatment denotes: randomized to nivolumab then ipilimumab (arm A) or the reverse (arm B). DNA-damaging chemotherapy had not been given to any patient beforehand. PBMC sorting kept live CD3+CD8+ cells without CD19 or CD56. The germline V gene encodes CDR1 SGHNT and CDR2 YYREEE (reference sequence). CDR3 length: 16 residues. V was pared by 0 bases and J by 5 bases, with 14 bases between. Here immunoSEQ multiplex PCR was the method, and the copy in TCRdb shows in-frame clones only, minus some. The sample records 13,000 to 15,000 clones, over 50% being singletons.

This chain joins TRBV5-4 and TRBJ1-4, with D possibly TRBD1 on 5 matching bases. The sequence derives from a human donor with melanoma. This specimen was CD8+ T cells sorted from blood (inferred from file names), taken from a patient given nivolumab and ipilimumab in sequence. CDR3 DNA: TGTGCCAGCAGCTTGGATTGGGGCAGTTCCAATGAAAAACTGTTTTTT. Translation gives CASSLDWGSSNEKLFF.